This T cell receptor (beta chain) was recorded in a study of blood T cell repertoires in COVID-19. This clone was seen a single time. TCRdb's copy holds only in-frame clones and misses some; the assay was immunoSEQ multiplex PCR. This sample carries roughly 130,000 clones, roughly 84% of them seen once, and the ten largest clones take 5% to 7%. Trimming cost V 4 bases and J 4 bases, with 16 bases left between them. The CDR3 runs 16 residues. CDR1 and CDR2 from the germline V gene are LGHDT and YNNKEL (reference sequence). This TCR came from a man between 40 and 49 years old with acute COVID-19. The material sequenced was PBMCs or T cells enriched from blood (not recorded which). The gene calls are TRBV3-1 (or the pseudogene TRBV3-2) and TRBJ1-4; tentatively, D is TRBD1 (6 bases). The CDR3 is CASSPRGGGVNEKLFF. The CDR3 DNA reads as TGTGCCAGCAGCCCCCGAGGGGGTGGGGTTAATGAAAAACTGTTTTTT.